This TCR beta chain was identified in a study of neoadjuvant anti-PD-1 for oral cavity cancer. Study-wide context: Patients without progression received a fourth nivolumab dose around day 43, then surgical resection on days 50-56.

About this clone: What it recognizes is unknown.

The method was immunoSEQ multiplex PCR; TCRdb's version includes in-frame clones alone and lacks a portion of them. The sample lists some 7,000 clones, about three quarters occurring once. Analysis of PBMCs was direct, with no culture step. This CDR3 has 15 residues. V shed 3 bases and J shed 5 bases, with 13 bases lying between them. Germline V gene sequence: CDR1 SGHTA, CDR2 FQGNSA. Overall study findings and caveats: Pretreatment Treg/Th17 ratio correlated inversely with post-treatment tumor clonality.

The rearrangement uses TRBV7-2 and TRBJ2-2; maybe TRBD1 (7 bases). The starting material was PBMCs, obtained before nivolumab (anti-PD-1) treatment. This receptor was obtained from a person between 40 and 80 years old with oral cavity squamous cell carcinoma. The CDR3 region has the DNA TGTGCCAGCAGCTTGGGCAGGGGGGAGACCGGGGAGCTGTTTTTT. As protein: CASSLGRGETGELFF. Combining the CDR3 with reference TRBV7-2 and TRBJ2-2 gives the whole variable domain GAGVSQSPSNKVTEKGKDVELRCDPISGHTALYWYRQSLGQGLEFLIYFQGNSAPDKSGLPSDRFSAERTGGSVSTLTIQRTQQEDSAVYLCASSLGRGETGELFFGEGSRLTVL.